This TCR beta chain was observed in a study of T cell responses to AZD1222 COVID-19 vaccine. Findings of the study overall: The study identified only five to seven AZD1222 recipients as seropositive at baseline. Every sample of the repertoires postdated the peak T cell response. Within unmutated variant regions lay the reported targets of nearly half of spike-specific TCRs.

The protocol was immunoSEQ multiplex PCR, while the TCRdb copy is restricted to in-frame clones and leaves out a portion. Of around 80,000 clones in the sample, over 90% are singletons; the top ten hold roughly 5.2%. Notes on this clone: Its antigen is still unknown.

Germline CDR1 KGHSH, CDR2 LQKENI. This CDR3 region has 14 residues. V dropped 3 bases and J dropped 7; count of bases not matched to a gene: 6. The TCR comes from an adult in good health. Material: peripheral blood, obtained on day 0 of AZD1222 vaccination. The chain employs TRBV18 and TRBJ2-1; the match to TRBD1 covers 7 bases. CDR3 DNA: TGTGCCAGCTCACCGTGGACAGGCCAAAATGAGCAGTTCTTC. Translated, it gives CASSPWTGQNEQFF. The whole variable domain, remainder taken from reference TRBV18 and TRBJ2-1, is NAGVMQNPRHLVRRRGQEARLRCSPMKGHSHVYWYRQLPEEGLKFMVYLQKENIIDESGMPKERFSAEFPKEGPSILRIQQVVRGDSAAYFCASSPWTGQNEQFFGPGTRLTVL.